The next 13 T cell receptor beta chains were all read from a single sample in a study of cytomegalovirus exposure and HLA in healthy donors. 13 Jbeta primers and 60 Vbeta primers were used for the PCR. Data came from immunoSEQ multiplex PCR; TCRdb stores just in-frame clones and leaves some out. The sample consists of 140,000 to 150,000 clones, approximately 9% of them appearing once. Source material: PBMCs. The receptors shown here come from a male donor in good health and CMV-seronegative.

This clone was seen a few times. The chain carries TRBV27 and TRBJ1-1, with D perhaps TRBD1 (5 bases). The CDR3 extends over 14 amino acids. The germline V gene has CDR1 MNHEY and CDR2 SMNVEV (reference sequence). Trimming removed 6 bases from V and 1 base from J, with 12 bases in between. CDR3 coding DNA: TGTGCCAGCAGCCTTACGGGGGGGAACACTGAAGCTTTCTTT. Translated, it gives CASSLTGGNTEAFF.

CDR3 in amino acids: CSVAGGQGNTGELFF. The CDR3 DNA is TGCAGCGTCGCGGGGGGACAGGGGAACACCGGGGAGCTGTTTTTT. The chain carries TRBV29-1 and TRBJ2-2; the D gene is possibly TRBD1 (9 bases). CDR3 length: 15 residues. Germline lookup yields CDR1 SQVTM and CDR2 ANQGSEA. V was shortened by 6 bases and J by 1 base, with 15 bases between the two germline ends.

This clone was counted a few times. The conserved phenylalanine or tryptophan is not found at the CDR3 terminus, so this likely reflects a read error. The rearrangement links TRBV5-1 to TRBJ1-1, with 12 bases aligning to TRBD1. V was clipped by 3 bases and J by 5 bases; unmatched bases: 11. Looked up from germline, CDR1 is SGHRS and CDR2 is YFSETQ. This CDR3 has 17 amino acids. CDR3 sequence: CASSSVGDRGPYTEAFL. The CDR3 nucleotides are TGCGCCAGCAGCTCCGTGGGGGACAGGGGGCCGTATACTGAAGCTTTCCTT.

This clone has only a few counts. The rearrangement uses TRBV5-6 and TRBJ1-1; 9 nucleotides line up with TRBD1. Germline assignment: CDR1 SGHDT and CDR2 YYEEEE. Unmatched junction bases numbered 10, after V lost 0 bases and J lost 10 bases. There are 15 residues in the CDR3. The CDR3 DNA reads as TGTGCCAGCAGCTTGGGTAGGACAGGGGAGCGGGTAGCTTTCTTT. Its protein is CASSLGRTGERVAFF.

V usage is TRBV7-2 and J usage is TRBJ2-7, with D perhaps TRBD1 (5 bases). V was shortened by 3 bases and J by 5 bases, with 11 bases between the two germline ends. Germline lookup yields CDR1 SGHTA and CDR2 FQGNSA. CDR3 size: 13 residues. The CDR3 reads CASSLAGINEQYF. The CDR3 DNA sequence: TGTGCCAGCAGCTTGGCAGGGATCAACGAGCAGTACTTC.

The V and J genes are TRBV28 and TRBJ1-1, with TRBD1 matching over 9 bases. The CDR3 contains 16 residues. The V gene's germline CDR1 is MDHEN and CDR2 SYDVKM. The ends lost 6 bases at V and 1 base at J; junction bases unmatched: 9. CDR3: CASSPTGTGPNTEAFF. The CDR3 DNA follows: TGTGCCAGCAGCCCCACCGGGACAGGGCCGAACACTGAAGCTTTCTTT.

This clone appeared a few times. V is TRBV6-5 and J is TRBJ2-3, with D perhaps TRBD2 (6 bases). This CDR3 comprises 15 residues. Germline CDR1 is MNHEY and CDR2 is SVGAGI. With 0 bases removed from V and 2 bases from J, the gap between germline ends came to 9 bases. The CDR3 loop is CASSYSRDSTDTQYF. Written as DNA, the CDR3 is TGTGCCAGCAGTTACTCGCGGGACTCCACAGATACGCAGTATTTT.

This sequence joins TRBV9 and TRBJ2-1, with D possibly being TRBD2 (6 bases). Germline assignment: CDR1 SGDLS and CDR2 YYNGEE. V was pared by 4 bases and J by 3 bases, with 8 bases between. The CDR3 spans 13 residues. The CDR3 region is CASSLEGYNEQFF. The CDR3 DNA is TGTGCCAGCAGCCTGGAGGGCTACAATGAGCAGTTCTTC.

This clone was recorded a few times. The chain uses TRBV5-4 and TRBJ2-3; no clear D. Germline V gene sequence: CDR1 SGHNT, CDR2 YYREEE (reference sequence). There are 13 residues in the CDR3. The ends were cut back, 3 bases at V and 3 bases at J, with 8 bases in the middle. The CDR3 region has the DNA TGTGCCAGCAGCTCCGACTCGACAGATACGCAGTATTTT. Encoded protein: CASSSDSTDTQYF.

The gene calls are TRBV6-6 and TRBJ1-4; D is unclear. CDR1 is MNHNY, CDR2 SVGAGI, per germline (reference sequence). Trimming removed 4 bases from V and 6 bases from J, with 6 bases in between. This CDR3 has 12 residues. CDR3 loop: CASSLADEKLFF. CDR3 DNA: TGTGCCAGCAGTTTGGCGGATGAAAAACTGTTTTTT.

This clone was recorded a few times. The V gene is TRBV27, the J gene TRBJ2-5; the D gene is possibly TRBD2 (6 bases). This CDR3 is 18 amino acids long. Trimming shortened V by 2 bases and J by 4 bases, and 23 bases separated the two germline ends. Germline V gives CDR1 MNHEY, CDR2 SMNVEV (reference sequence). CDR3 sequence: CASSLIGTASPGGETQYF. CDR3 DNA: TGTGCCAGCAGTTTAATTGGGACGGCAAGCCCCGGGGGAGAGACCCAGTACTTC.

J is TRBJ1-1 and V is TRBV19; possible D gene TRBD1, 5 bases. Trimming took off 5 bases at V and 6 bases at J, with 13 bases between the two ends. The CDR3 runs to 13 residues. Germline CDR1 is LNHDA and CDR2 is SQIVND (reference sequence). The CDR3 here is CASSVLVGAEAFF. DNA for the CDR3: TGTGCCAGTAGTGTCCTAGTAGGGGCTGAAGCTTTCTTT. Based on the CDR3 plus reference TRBV19 and TRBJ1-1, the full variable domain is DGGITQSPKYLFRKEGQNVTLSCEQNLNHDAMYWYRQDPGQGLRLIYYSQIVNDFQKGDIAEGYSVSREKKESFPLTVTSAQKNPTAFYLCASSVLVGAEAFFGQGTRLTVV.

This sequence joins TRBV27 and TRBJ1-2; 9 nucleotides align to TRBD1. This CDR3 spans 16 amino acids. Germline V lookup: CDR1 MNHEY, CDR2 SMNVEV (reference sequence). V gave up 5 bases and J gave up 7 bases; unmatched junction bases: 14. CDR3 sequence: CASSPSEGQGTVGYTF. CDR3 DNA: TGTGCCAGCAGTCCCTCCGAGGGACAGGGTACAGTTGGCTACACCTTC.